Included here is one T cell receptor beta chain sequence, with context. Which antigen it targets is not known. Base qualities are not at hand, and no much larger clone is one base apart. In Seattle, one collaborating source enrolled patients while the infection was active and tracked those patients longitudinally over the course of disease. Each collaborating institution followed its own protocols to collect whole blood in K2EDTA tubes. For TCRbeta analysis, collaborator samples were shipped as frozen whole blood, as isolated PBMCs, or as DNA extracted from either sample type. TCRbeta CDR3 regions were amplified from genomic DNA by means of the immunoSEQ Assay, a bias-controlled multiplex PCR. Per the authors' processing: The number of nucleated cells in each sample was estimated by amplification of reference gene primers within the assay. To quantify the absolute abundance of each unique TCRbeta CDR3 rearrangement, sequence reads were collapsed and filtered. For each sample, productive Simpson clonality was calculated by taking the square root of Simpson's diversity index across productive rearrangements. TCRdb took over this immuneACCESS table, retaining in-frame rearrangements with V and J assigned. Such tables are incomplete; in checked studies, under half of the missing clones stem from an unresolved V gene, and the remainder is unexplained. The DNA was the basis for D and trimming; V, J and clone size are from that table. This sample gives about 48,000 clones in total; 86% of them show up just once. The ten most abundant clones make up about 3% of the sample.

The CDR3 spans 15 residues, from the cysteine through the phenylalanine. Just CDR3 DNA is preserved here, 45 bases in frame from base 1. The CDR1 and CDR2 encoded by the germline V gene (reference sequence) are LNHDA and SQIVND. V and J lose 1 base and 2 bases, and a span of 12 bases separates them. The sample belongs to a study of blood T cell repertoires in COVID-19 (dated by TCRdb to about 2020). Background on the whole study: Samples covering the acute and convalescent phases of COVID-19 were provided by collaborators in the United States, Italy and Spain. The prospective study material was composed of cDNA or gDNA derived from T cells, B-cell-depleted T cells, or PBMCs. The repertoires were released in a freely available public database intended as a resource for research on the immune response to SARS-CoV-2. The sample metadata nearly always contained a de-identified subject ID, COVID-19 status, age in years and sex. Samples came from the ongoing ImmuneRACE study (first 160 participants) plus 1,254 subjects from 6 global collaborators. Deeply sampled blood TCRbeta repertoires from subjects exposed to, actively infected with, or recovered from COVID-19 were included in the dataset. Where available, HLA class I and class II types were taken from metadata supplied by the sample provider and were not determined by assay-based typing. The paper as a whole reports these results and caveats: The amount of clinical and demographic metadata varied by source and participant and was provided uncurated.

The V and J genes are TRBV19 and TRBJ2-7; TRBD2 is perhaps the D gene, given 5 matching bases. The sample consisted of peripheral blood. This clonotype originated in an elderly woman with COVID-19, enrolled during active disease. For the CDR3, the sequence is CASSIAASSPYEQYF. The DNA is as follows: TGTGCCAGTAGTATAGCCGCTAGCAGTCCCTACGAGCAGTACTTC.